This TCR beta chain was identified during a study of beta chain features in type 1 diabetes (dated by TCRdb to about 2018). Regarding the complete study: Mean age, gender distribution, total cell number and subset yield were not different between patients and healthy donors. A total of approximately 100,000,000 sorted cells were examined across all samples, and the number of cells per subset was strongly correlated with RNA yield. The study compared the TCRB repertoires of sorted circulating CD4+ T cell subsets in recently diagnosed type 1 diabetes patients with those in matched healthy donors. Regulatory and stem cell-like memory subsets were obtained from only 8 patients and roughly eight healthy donors, while naive and central memory subsets were obtained from all 28 donors. The paper as a whole reports these results and caveats: A moderate but significant shortening of TCRB CDR3 length was observed in type 1 diabetes patients in all four CD4+ subsets. The naive, central memory and regulatory TCRB repertoires appeared to resemble one another more closely among patients than among healthy donors. Because cDNA was sequenced instead of genomic DNA, highly expressing activated cells could be over-represented, though the groups showed no difference in activation or CD3 levels. Shorter templates might have been favored by PCR, but patient and control samples were amplified and corrected together, so both groups would have been affected equally by any skew. Patients with type 1 diabetes made fewer insertions and deleted more nucleotides at VDJ recombination sites, implying thymic rearrangement abnormalities. HLA sub-analyses involved small numbers of individuals, so any influence of HLA type on TCRB rearrangement remained unresolved.

This clone was recorded a few times. Which antigen it targets is not known. One base away there is no much larger clone; base qualities are not given. A single peripheral blood draw of approximately 120 mL on average was collected from each donor into heparinised tubes. A BD FACSAria II and a panel including CD45RO, CCR7, CD25, CD127, CD95 and CD27 were used to sort naive, central memory, regulatory and stem cell-like memory CD4+ T cells. Purity was above 95% for every sorted population. PBMCs were separated immediately by Lymphoprep density gradient centrifugation and were stained directly, without being cultured. So that batch effects would be minimized, each experiment stained and sorted samples in pairs, pairing one healthy donor with one patient. The entire isolated RNA was reverse transcribed using the High Capacity cDNA Reverse Transcription Kit, and thus expressed TCRB transcripts were sequenced. Deep immunoSEQ sequencing was applied to naive, central memory and regulatory T cell samples, giving an average of roughly 3.5 million total reads per sample. Sorted cells were lysed in RLT buffer and RNA was extracted with DNase-treated RNeasy Micro or Mini kits, depending on cell number. To prevent cross-contamination, each cell subset was processed individually, whereas patient and healthy donor samples were processed jointly. Using the immunoSEQ multiplex PCR, TCRB sequences were amplified from cDNA into 87-bp fragments spanning the CDR3 region. Sequencing of the amplicons was performed on the Illumina HiSeq platform. The authors' analysis ran thus. PCR bias was corrected computationally using synthetic template baselines, and reads within Hamming distance 2 were collapsed, with unmergeable singletons discarded. Reads were aligned against IMGT to assign V, D and J genes, CDR3 length and insertions or deletions at six rearrangement sites. Within each subset, clonotype counts were normalized to the number of sorted cells before true diversity and Gini coefficients were calculated with the tcR R package. Repertoire sharing was quantified using the overlap coefficient calculated on TCRB nucleotide sequences. Out-of-frame TCRB sequences from naive cells were analyzed to stand in for the pre-selection repertoire. The immuneACCESS repertoire file appears here via TCRdb, limited to in-frame rearrangements. These files lack a portion of the clones; in checked studies, under half of the deficit traces to unresolved V genes, and the cause of the others is not known. The DNA gave D and trimming, while V, J and clone size come from that table. Within this sample are 550,000 to 850,000 clones, with around 15% of them counted one time only. Roughly 0.022% of the sample rests with the top ten.

The sequencing input was naive CD4+ T cells from blood. Per the publication, the cell subset or site label means: true naive CD4+ T cells. The source is a man aged 18 to 30 with type 1 diabetes.

Here the CDR3 is given as CASLDFRAGELFF. At the DNA level, the sequence is TGTGCCAGCTTAGATTTTCGCGCCGGGGAGCTGTTTTTT. The chain couples TRBV27 to TRBJ2-2, with the D gene not clear enough to name. From a lookup of the germline V gene (reference sequence), CDR1 and CDR2 are MNHEY and SMNVEV. The CDR3 runs 13 residues from the cysteine to the phenylalanine. The read is trimmed to its CDR3 DNA, 39 bases read in frame from base 1. Trimming at the junction amounts to 8 bases on V and 6 bases on J, and the germline ends lie 13 bases apart.